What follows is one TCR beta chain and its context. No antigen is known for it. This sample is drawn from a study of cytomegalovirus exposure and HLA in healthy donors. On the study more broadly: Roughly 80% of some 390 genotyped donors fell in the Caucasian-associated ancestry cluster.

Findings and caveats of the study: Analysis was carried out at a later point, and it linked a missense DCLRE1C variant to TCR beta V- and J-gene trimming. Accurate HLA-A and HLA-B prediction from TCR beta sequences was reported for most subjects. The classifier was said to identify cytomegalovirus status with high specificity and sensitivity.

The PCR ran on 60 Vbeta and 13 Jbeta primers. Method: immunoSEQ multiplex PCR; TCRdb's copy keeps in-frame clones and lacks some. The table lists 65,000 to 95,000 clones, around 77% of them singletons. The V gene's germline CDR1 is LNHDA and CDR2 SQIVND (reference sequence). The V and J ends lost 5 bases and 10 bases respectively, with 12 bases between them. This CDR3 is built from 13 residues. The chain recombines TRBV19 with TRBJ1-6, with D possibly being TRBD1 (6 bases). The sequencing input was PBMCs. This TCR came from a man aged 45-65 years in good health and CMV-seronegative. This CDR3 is CASSPEGGSPLHF. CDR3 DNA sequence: TGTGCCAGTAGTCCGGAAGGGGGATCACCCCTCCACTTT.